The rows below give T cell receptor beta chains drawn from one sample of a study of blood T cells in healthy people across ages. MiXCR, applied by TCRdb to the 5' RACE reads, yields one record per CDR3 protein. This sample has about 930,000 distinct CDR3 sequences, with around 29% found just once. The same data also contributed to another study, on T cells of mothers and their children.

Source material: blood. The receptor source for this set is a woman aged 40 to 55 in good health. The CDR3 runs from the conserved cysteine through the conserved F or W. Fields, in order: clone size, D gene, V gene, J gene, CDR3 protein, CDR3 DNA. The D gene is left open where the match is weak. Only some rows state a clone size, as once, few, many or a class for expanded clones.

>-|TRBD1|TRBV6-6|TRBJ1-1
CTSSYTGGCTEAFF
TGTACCAGCAGTTACACAGGGGGATGCACTGAAGCTTTCTTT
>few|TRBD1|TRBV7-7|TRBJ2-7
CASSRDLRDSPYNEQYF
TGTGCTAGCAGCCGAGATTTGAGGGACAGCCCCTACAATGAGCAGTACTTC
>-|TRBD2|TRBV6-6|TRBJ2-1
CASSPAGDSYNEQFF
TGTGCCAGCAGTCCAGCGGGGGACTCCTACAATGAGCAGTTCTTC
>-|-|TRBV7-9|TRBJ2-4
CASSLEGCYIQYF
TGTGCCAGCAGCTTAGAAGGGTGTTACATTCAGTACTTC
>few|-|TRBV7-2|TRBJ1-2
CASSPTGGGATYGYTF
TGTGCCAGCAGCCCTACCGGAGGGGGGGCGACGTATGGCTACACCTTC
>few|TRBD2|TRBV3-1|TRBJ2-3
CASSQATSGVSTDTQYF
TGTGCCAGCAGCCAAGCGACTAGCGGGGTGAGCACAGATACGCAGTATTTT
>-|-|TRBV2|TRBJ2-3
CASRAGRAPDTQYF
TGTGCCAGCAGGGCTGGCAGGGCCCCAGATACGCAGTATTTT
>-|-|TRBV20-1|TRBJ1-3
CSARDWGEKHSGNTIYF
TGCAGTGCTAGAGATTGGGGGGAAAAACACTCTGGAAACACCATATATTTT
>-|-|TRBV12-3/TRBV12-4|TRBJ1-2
CASSYDGYGYTF
TGTGCCAGCAGTTATGACGGGTATGGCTACACCTTC
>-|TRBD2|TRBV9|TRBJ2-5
CANSMTSGVRETQYF
TGTGCCAACAGTATGACTAGCGGGGTAAGGGAGACCCAGTACTTC
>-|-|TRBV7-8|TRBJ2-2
CASSLGYNTGERFF
TGTGCCAGCAGCTTAGGGTATAACACCGGGGAGCGGTTTTTT
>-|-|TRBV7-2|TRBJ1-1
CASSLNGYGTSGEAFF
TGTGCCAGCAGCTTGAATGGTTATGGGACATCCGGAGAAGCTTTCTTT
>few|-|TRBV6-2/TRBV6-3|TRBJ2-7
CASRSPGGEQYF
TGTGCCAGCAGATCCCCCGGAGGGGAGCAGTACTTC
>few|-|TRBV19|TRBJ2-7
CASSSRTREEQYF
TGTGCCAGTAGTAGCAGGACACGGGAAGAGCAGTACTTC
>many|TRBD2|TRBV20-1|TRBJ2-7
CSARVGTSDYEQYF
TGCAGTGCTAGAGTGGGGACTAGCGACTACGAGCAGTACTTC
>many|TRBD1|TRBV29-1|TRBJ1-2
CSVEAGGHGYTF
TGCAGCGTTGAGGCAGGGGGTCATGGCTACACCTTC
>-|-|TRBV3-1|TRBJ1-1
CASSQDSTEAFF
TGTGCCAGCAGCCAAGATAGCACTGAAGCTTTCTTT
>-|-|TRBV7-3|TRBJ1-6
CASSLRDGPSSPLHF
TGTGCCAGCAGCCTACGAGACGGACCCTCCTCACCCCTCCACTTT
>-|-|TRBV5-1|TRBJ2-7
CAPRGAVEPYEQYF
TGCGCCCCCAGAGGCGCAGTCGAACCCTACGAGCAGTACTTC
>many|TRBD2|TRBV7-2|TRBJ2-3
CASSQDLAGGTDTQYF
TGTGCCAGCAGCCAAGACCTAGCGGGGGGCACAGATACGCAGTATTTT
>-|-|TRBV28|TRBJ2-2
CASSLRGVDTGELFF
TGTGCCAGCAGTTTAAGGGGAGTCGACACCGGGGAGCTGTTTTTT
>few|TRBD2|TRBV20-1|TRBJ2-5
CSVPSSGGKKTQYF
TGCAGTGTGCCCAGTAGCGGGGGCAAAAAGACCCAGTACTTC
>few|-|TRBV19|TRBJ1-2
CVSILSPAWGGGYTF
TGTGTCAGTATTCTATCCCCAGCCTGGGGCGGCGGCTACACCTTC
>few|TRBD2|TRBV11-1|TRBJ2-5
CASSSSGLLQETQYF
TGTGCCAGCAGCTCTTCGGGACTACTGCAAGAGACCCAGTACTTC
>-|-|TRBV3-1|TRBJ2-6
CAGSQVSNSLSGANVLTF
TGTGCCGGCAGCCAAGTGTCGAACAGTCTCTCTGGGGCCAACGTCCTGACTTTC
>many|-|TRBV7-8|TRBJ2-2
CASSLETGSNTGELFF
TGTGCCAGCAGCTTAGAAACAGGGTCGAACACCGGGGAGCTGTTTTTT
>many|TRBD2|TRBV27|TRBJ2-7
CASSFRLAGGSPYEQYF
TGTGCCAGCAGTTTCCGACTAGCGGGGGGGTCTCCCTACGAGCAGTACTTC
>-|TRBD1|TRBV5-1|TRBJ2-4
CASSLGQGYDIQYF
TGCGCCAGCAGCTTGGGACAGGGGTATGACATTCAGTACTTC
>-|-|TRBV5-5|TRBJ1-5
CASSAWTVGNQPQHF
TGTGCCAGCAGCGCCTGGACAGTCGGTAATCAGCCCCAGCATTTT
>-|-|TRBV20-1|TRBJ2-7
CSARAFGGAGPYEQYF
TGCAGTGCTAGAGCCTTTGGGGGGGCGGGGCCCTACGAGCAGTACTTC
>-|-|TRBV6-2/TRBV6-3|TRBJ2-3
CASSYQQYTRYF
TGTGCCAGCAGTTACCAGCAATATACGCGGTATTTT
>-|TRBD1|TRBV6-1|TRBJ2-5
CASLHRPGQQETQYF
TGTGCCAGCCTACACCGTCCGGGACAGCAAGAGACCCAGTACTTC
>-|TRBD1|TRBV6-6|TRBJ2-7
CASSYARQGYEQYF
TGTGCCAGCAGTTACGCGCGACAGGGCTACGAGCAGTACTTC